This TCR beta chain was recovered during a study of tumor-infiltrating lymphocytes in localized non-small cell lung cancer. This CDR3 comprises 14 residues. CDR1 MDHEN and CDR2 SYDVKM come from the germline V gene. V lost 3 bases and J lost 1, with 8 bases in between. The assay was immunoSEQ multiplex PCR, and TCRdb's table has in-frame clones only and misses some. The profile shows just over 7,000 clones, 74% of them singletons. The chain employs TRBV28 and TRBJ2-3; unclear D gene. The TCR originated in a human donor with non-small cell lung cancer. The specimen sequenced was uninvolved lung tissue not adjacent to the tumor. The CDR3 nucleotides are TGTGCCAGCAGTTTCCTCCAGGGCACAGATACGCAGTATTTT. It codes for CASSFLQGTDTQYF.